A single T cell receptor beta chain is shown here with its context. Cells sorted as Tregs were CD4+, CD25+ and CD127-/low. This CDR3 is 12 amino acids long. Trimming took off 7 bases at V and 3 bases at J, with 8 bases between the two ends. Germline V lookup: CDR1 MNHNS, CDR2 SASEGT. One entry per CDR3 protein results from TCRdb running MiXCR on the 5' RACE reads. Of approximately 50,000 distinct CDR3 sequences in the sample, about 25% were seen once. This chain joins TRBV6-1 and TRBJ2-3; D gene unclear. The sequence came from a female donor with breast cancer. The source material was tumor-infiltrating Tregs sorted from the breast tumor. The chain's CDR3 is CASISWTDTQYF. Here the CDR3 DNA reads TGTGCCAGCATTAGCTGGACAGATACGCAGTATTTT.